This entry describes one T cell receptor (beta chain). Other nucleotide sequences in the sample specify the same CDR3. CD4+ cells yielded CD45RA+ naive and CD45RA-negative memory subsets. The data stem from a study of shared clonotypes between healthy human individuals. Germline lookup yields CDR1 KGHSH and CDR2 LQKENI. The CDR3 extends over 13 amino acids. V was pared by 2 bases and J by 2 bases, with 6 bases between. The method was immunoSEQ multiplex PCR; TCRdb's version includes in-frame clones alone and lacks a portion of them. The sample lists 2,500,000 or so clones, 80% to 95% seen once, with 0.36% in the top ten.

This clonotype was obtained from a man younger than 35 in good health. Some clones in this sample may be carry-over from other donors' samples. The chain links TRBV18 to TRBJ1-2; D is ambiguous. The specimen sequenced was naive CD4+ T cells from PBMCs. Subset described: CD45RA+ positively selected. The CDR3 sequence: CASSPRGNYGYTF. The CDR3 DNA sequence: TGTGCCAGCTCACCAAGAGGGAACTATGGCTACACCTTC.